The 14 T cell receptor beta chains presented below share a single source sample, sequenced in a study of T cell responses to AZD1222 COVID-19 vaccine. Clones were sequenced by immunoSEQ multiplex PCR, and TCRdb holds only the in-frame ones, with some missing. The table shows 90,000 to 120,000 clones, with 75% to 95% occurring only once. The sample in question was peripheral blood, obtained 28 days after the second AZD1222 dose. All receptors come from an adult who received the AZD1222 COVID-19 vaccine.

V gene TRBV28 combines with J gene TRBJ1-2; D gene ambiguous. The CDR3 has 12 amino acids. Germline V gives CDR1 MDHEN, CDR2 SYDVKM. The germline V and J ends were trimmed by 7 bases and 6 bases, with 12 bases remaining between them. This CDR3 is CASTTVRDGYTF. CDR3 sequence (DNA): TGTGCCAGCACTACAGTTCGCGATGGCTACACCTTC.

The chain joins TRBV21-1 to TRBJ1-2; the table's D call TRBD1 went unverified against the DNA. TRBV21-1 has pseudogene status. The CDR3 covers 15 residues. CDR3 nucleotide sequence: TGTGCCAGCAAAGGGACAGCCAAGGCCTACTATGGCTACACCTTC. This gives the protein CASKGTAKAYYGYTF.

The gene calls are TRBV29-1 and TRBJ1-1; D gene ambiguous. The CDR3 runs to 12 residues. Germline lookup yields CDR1 SQVTM and CDR2 ANQGSEA. The germline V and J ends were trimmed by 8 bases and 3 bases, with 13 bases remaining between them. The CDR3 DNA reads TGCAGCTCCCTATATACAGACACTGAAGCTTTCTTT. This sequence encodes CSSLYTDTEAFF.

This chain joins TRBV11-2 and TRBJ2-5; D not certain. Trimming left V 0 bases short and J 5 bases short, with 13 bases between. The CDR3 contains 15 residues. The germline gives CDR1 SGHAT, CDR2 FQNNGV. CDR3 region: CASSLDWGHLETQYF. DNA for the CDR3: TGTGCCAGCAGCTTAGACTGGGGTCACTTGGAGACCCAGTACTTC.

The chain employs TRBV5-1 and TRBJ2-3, with 9 nucleotides matching TRBD2. The ends lost 0 bases at V and 5 bases at J; junction bases unmatched: 7. CDR1 and CDR2 (germline): SGHRS, YFSETQ. The CDR3 loop spans 16 amino acids. This chain's CDR3 is CASSLERAGGLDTQYF. CDR3 bases: TGCGCCAGCAGCTTGGAGCGAGCGGGGGGCCTAGATACGCAGTATTTT.

CDR3 bases: TGTGCCAGCAGCCCCGAACCACAGGGGGCGAATTCACCCCTCCACTTT. This codes for CASSPEPQGANSPLHF. The genes are TRBV7-2 and TRBJ1-6; 9 bases fit TRBD1. CDR3 length: 16 residues. The germline V gene has CDR1 SGHTA and CDR2 FQGNSA. Losses at the gene ends were 5 bases for V and 7 bases for J; bases not matched to a gene: 9.

The V and J genes are TRBV5-4 and TRBJ2-2, with 10 bases that match TRBD2. This CDR3 is 14 amino acids long. The V and J ends lost 6 bases and 8 bases, in that order; junction bases with no gene match: 7. From germline, CDR1 is SGHNT and CDR2 YYREEE (reference sequence). Here the CDR3 DNA reads TGTGCCAGCATGGGACTAGCGAACAAAGGGGAGCTGTTTTTT. Its translation is CASMGLANKGELFF. Complete variable domain (other parts from reference TRBV5-4 and TRBJ2-2): ETGVTQSPTHLIKTRGQQVTLRCSSQSGHNTVSWYQQALGQGPQFIFQYYREEENGRGNFPPRFSGLQFPNYSSELNVNALELDDSALYLCASMGLANKGELFFGEGSRLTVL.

The chain carries TRBV5-1 and TRBJ1-2; a weak D match, TRBD1 (5 bases). The CDR3 has 13 residues. Per the germline V gene, CDR1 is SGHRS and CDR2 is YFSETQ. Trimming shortened V by 4 bases and J by 3 bases, and 10 bases separated the two germline ends. The CDR3 region is CASSTGTHYGYTF. CDR3 bases: TGCGCCAGCAGCACAGGAACCCACTATGGCTACACCTTC.

The chain uses TRBV6-6 and TRBJ1-1; D might be TRBD1 (6 bases). The V end lost 2 bases, the J end lost 5 bases, and 18 bases lay between the germline ends. Germline V gene lookup returns CDR1 MNHNY and CDR2 SVGAGI (reference sequence). The CDR3 is made up of 16 amino acids. This chain's CDR3 is CASSYPSRGIGTEAFF. CDR3 sequence (DNA): TGTGCCAGCAGTTACCCAAGCAGGGGAATTGGAACTGAAGCTTTCTTT.

The rearrangement uses TRBV29-1 and TRBJ1-1, with 7 bases lining up with TRBD1. Germline loops: CDR1 SQVTM, CDR2 ANQGSEA. V dropped 4 bases and J dropped 5; count of bases not matched to a gene: 7. CDR3 length equals 13 residues. CDR3 nucleotides: TGCAGCGTTGGAGGGCAGGGGGGAACTGAAGCTTTCTTT. Translation: CSVGGQGGTEAFF.

The chain links TRBV18 to TRBJ1-1; D remains ambiguous. V was trimmed by 0 bases and J by 1 base, leaving 12 bases between them. In germline, CDR1 is KGHSH, CDR2 LQKENI. There are 16 residues in the CDR3. The CDR3 spells CASSPPFSRPNTEAFF. Written as DNA, the CDR3 is TGTGCCAGCTCACCACCGTTCAGCCGCCCGAACACTGAAGCTTTCTTT. Using reference TRBV18 and TRBJ1-1 for the parts outside the CDR3, the full variable domain is NAGVMQNPRHLVRRRGQEARLRCSPMKGHSHVYWYRQLPEEGLKFMVYLQKENIIDESGMPKERFSAEFPKEGPSILRIQQVVRGDSAAYFCASSPPFSRPNTEAFFGQGTRLTVV.

The chain employs TRBV15 and TRBJ1-5; D remains ambiguous. Trimming left V 0 bases short and J 7 bases short, with 13 bases between. The germline gives CDR1 LNHNV, CDR2 YYDKDF (reference sequence). CDR3 length equals 15 residues. This CDR3 reads CATSRDLSFNQPQHF. Here the CDR3 DNA reads TGTGCCACCAGCAGAGATCTAAGTTTCAACCAGCCCCAGCATTTT. Using reference TRBV15 and TRBJ1-5 for the parts outside the CDR3, the full variable domain is DAMVIQNPRYQVTQFGKPVTLSCSQTLNHNVMYWYQQKSSQAPKLLFHYYDKDFNNEADTPDNFQSRRPNTSFCFLDIRSPGLGDTAMYLCATSRDLSFNQPQHFGDGTRLSIL.

The chain joins TRBV6-5 to TRBJ1-5; TRBD1 might be the D (6 bases). Germline V gene data show CDR1 as MNHEY and CDR2 as SVGAGI. This CDR3 contains 15 residues. V lost 0 bases to trimming and J lost 6 bases, with 12 bases between them. CDR3 sequence: CASSYSADRGQPQHF. CDR3 sequence (DNA): TGTGCCAGCAGTTACTCAGCGGACAGAGGTCAGCCCCAGCATTTT.

This clone came up once. The chain has TRBV29-1 and TRBJ1-1; D is perhaps TRBD1 (6 bases). The CDR3 runs 13 residues. Deletions cut 6 bases from V and 5 bases from J, with 16 bases between. Germline CDR1 is SQVTM and CDR2 is ANQGSEA. This CDR3 reads CSVRGTGWTEAFF. CDR3 DNA sequence: TGCAGCGTCCGCGGCACAGGGTGGACTGAAGCTTTCTTT.